The 24 T cell receptor beta chains reported below all come from one sample, sequenced in a study of T cell responses to AZD1222 COVID-19 vaccine. Sequencing used immunoSEQ multiplex PCR; TCRdb keeps in-frame clones, though not all of them. Here the sample spans 150,000 to 160,000 clones, 75% to 95% being singletons. This material consisted of peripheral blood, taken on day 0 of AZD1222 vaccination. The source is an adult in good health.

The V call is TRBV11-3, the J call TRBJ2-5; D uncertain. This CDR3 has 15 residues. The germline V gene has CDR1 SGHNT and CDR2 YENEEA. V gave up 2 bases and J gave up 3 bases, with 13 bases separating them. CDR3: CASSLYGRPEETQYF. In DNA, the CDR3 is TGTGCCAGCAGCTTATATGGGCGGCCCGAAGAGACCCAGTACTTC.

The chain recombines TRBV2 with TRBJ1-4; D gene uncertain. V was clipped by 6 bases and J by 0 bases, with 14 bases between them. The germline V gene has CDR1 SNHLY and CDR2 FYNNEI. The CDR3 spans 16 residues. The CDR3 nucleotides are TGTGCCAGCAGGACCCTAATCGTTACAACTAATGAAAAACTGTTTTTT. This gives the protein CASRTLIVTTNEKLFF.

The CDR3 sequence: CASSYSWDVMDTEAFF. CDR3 coding DNA: TGTGCCAGCAGTTACTCATGGGACGTGATGGACACTGAAGCTTTCTTT. The V call is TRBV6-5, the J call TRBJ1-1; D is possibly TRBD1 (5 bases). The germline V gene has CDR1 MNHEY and CDR2 SVGAGI. The CDR3 covers 16 residues. V lost 0 bases and J lost 3, with 14 bases in between.

V gene TRBV5-5 combines with J gene TRBJ2-3; 7 bases align to TRBD1. CDR3 length: 15 amino acids. Per germline, CDR1 SGHKS and CDR2 YYEKEE (reference sequence). Trimming removed 2 bases from V and 0 bases from J; junction bases left unmatched: 3. CDR3 amino acids: CASSFRDRSTDTQYF. In DNA form, the CDR3 reads TGTGCCAGCAGCTTCCGGGACAGAAGCACAGATACGCAGTATTTT.

The genes are TRBV27 and TRBJ1-6; no clear D. V was shortened by 6 bases and J by 8 bases, with 20 bases between the two germline ends. The germline CDR1 and CDR2 sequences are MNHEY and SMNVEV (reference sequence). The CDR3 loop spans 16 amino acids. Written as DNA, the CDR3 is TGTGCCAGCAGACCCAAAACGGGCAGGATGGATTCACCCCTCCACTTT. Its translation is CASRPKTGRMDSPLHF.

This clone was counted only a few times. The genes are TRBV19 and TRBJ2-7, with 14 bases identical to TRBD2. The V gene end was trimmed by 4 bases and the J gene end by 7 bases; junction bases not matched to a gene: 9. Germline assignment: CDR1 LNHDA and CDR2 SQIVND (reference sequence). The CDR3 loop spans 16 amino acids. CDR3 loop: CASSKSGTSGSYEQYF. The DNA for the CDR3 is TGTGCCAGTAGTAAATCCGGGACTAGCGGGAGTTATGAGCAGTACTTC.

V is TRBV4-3 and J is TRBJ2-5, with D perhaps matching TRBD1 or TRBD2 (6 bases each). Trimming removed 0 bases from V and 5 bases from J, with 19 bases in between. Germline CDR1 and CDR2: LGHNA and YSLEER. The CDR3 runs 17 residues. Here the CDR3 reads CASSQEVWGASYETQYF. The CDR3 DNA is TGCGCCAGCAGCCAAGAAGTTTGGGGGGCAAGCTATGAGACCCAGTACTTC.

The chain has TRBV10-3 and TRBJ1-5; D is possibly TRBD1 (5 bases). This CDR3 spans 15 amino acids. CDR1 is ENHRY, CDR2 SYGVKD, per germline. Trimming pared 6 bases from V and 2 bases from J, leaving 14 bases between. The chain's CDR3 is CAIRIRDDRNQPQHF. The CDR3 region has the DNA TGTGCCATCAGAATCCGGGACGACCGCAATCAGCCCCAGCATTTT.

As DNA, the CDR3 is TGTGCCAGCAGTTACGCGGGTTGGGAGACCCAGTACTTC. Translation gives CASSYAGWETQYF. The chain recombines TRBV6-6 with TRBJ2-5; tentative D call: TRBD2 (5 bases). CDR1 is MNHNY, CDR2 SVGAGI, per germline (reference sequence). V lost 2 bases and J lost 5, with 9 bases in between. This CDR3 spans 13 amino acids.

The rearrangement joins TRBV27 to TRBJ2-2; D unresolved. Germline V gene data show CDR1 as MNHEY and CDR2 as SMNVEV (reference sequence). The V gene lost 2 bases and the J gene lost 13 bases, with 8 bases spanning the gap. CDR3 length equals 11 residues. The CDR3 coding sequence is TGTGCCAGCAGTTTAACGAGGACGCTGTTTTTT. Protein sequence: CASSLTRTLFF.

In its sample, this clone was seen once. The chain recombines TRBV12-2 with TRBJ2-4. TRBV12-2 is a documented pseudogene. This CDR3 region has 13 residues. CDR3 sequence: CASRLFAKNIQYF. The CDR3, as DNA: TGTGCAAGTCGCTTGTTCGCCAAAAACATTCAGTACTTC.

The V gene is TRBV10-1, the J gene TRBJ2-3; 10 nucleotides align to TRBD1. J gave up 4 bases and V 7 bases, and 5 bases lay outside the gene matches. Germline V gene data show CDR1 as WNHNN and CDR2 as SYGVQD (reference sequence). This CDR3 region has 14 residues. The CDR3 reads CASTGTGASDTQYF. The DNA for the CDR3 is TGCGCCAGCACCGGGACAGGGGCGTCAGATACGCAGTATTTT.

J is TRBJ1-4 and V is TRBV7-8, with D tentatively TRBD1 (5 bases). This CDR3 is 16 amino acids long. V lost 4 bases to trimming and J lost 3 bases, with 15 bases between them. Germline V gene data show CDR1 as SGHVS and CDR2 as FQNEAQ. CDR3 loop: CASSSVRTMSNEKLFF. CDR3 nucleotide sequence: TGTGCCAGCAGCTCAGTAAGGACAATGTCTAATGAAAAACTGTTTTTT.

This clone was observed once. V usage is TRBV4-1 and J usage is TRBJ1-4; weak D call: TRBD1 (5 bases). The germline V and J ends were trimmed by 1 base and 7 bases, with 13 bases remaining between them. This CDR3 has 15 amino acids. Germline V gene data show CDR1 as MGHRA and CDR2 as YSYEKL. CDR3 nucleotides: TGCGCCAGCAGCCAAGTGTCAGGGATTATTGAAAAACTGTTTTTT. Translated: CASSQVSGIIEKLFF.

The chain recombines TRBV5-1 with TRBJ2-2; no reliable D call. CDR3 size: 14 residues. V lost 1 base and J 6 bases, leaving 10 bases between the germline ends. CDR1 SGHRS and CDR2 YFSETQ come from the germline V gene. The CDR3 reads CASSLLRFAGELFF. CDR3 nucleotides: TGCGCCAGCAGCTTGCTCCGGTTTGCCGGGGAGCTGTTTTTT.

This chain uses TRBV5-4 with TRBJ2-1; D possibly corresponds to TRBD2 (6 bases). The length of the CDR3 is 14 residues. Deletions cut 3 bases from V and 9 bases from J, with 16 bases between. Germline CDR1 reads SGHNT; CDR2 reads YYREEE (reference sequence). The CDR3 region has the DNA TGTGCCAGCAGCTATTTCACGGGAGAGGGTGAGCAGTTCTTC. This translates into CASSYFTGEGEQFF.

This sequence joins TRBV28 and TRBJ2-7; 7 bases map to TRBD1. The CDR3 runs to 15 residues. The germline V gene has CDR1 MDHEN and CDR2 SYDVKM. V gave up 1 base and J gave up 2 bases; unmatched junction bases: 5. The CDR3 DNA follows: TGTGCCAGCAGTTTATACAGGGGTGGACCCTACGAGCAGTACTTC. This sequence encodes CASSLYRGGPYEQYF. Variable domain in full (rest from reference TRBV28 and TRBJ2-7): DVKVTQSSRYLVKRTGEKVFLECVQDMDHENMFWYRQDPGLGLRLIYFSYDVKMKEKGDIPEGYSVSREKKERFSLILESASTNQTSMYLCASSLYRGGPYEQYFGPGTRLTVT.

The chain uses TRBV10-2 and TRBJ2-7; 10 nucleotides line up with TRBD2. The CDR3 extends over 14 amino acids. CDR1 and CDR2 from the germline V gene are WSHSY and SAAADI. V lost 6 bases, J lost 2 bases, and 4 bases stayed unmatched. This chain's CDR3 is CASSSGRGTYEQYF. The CDR3 nucleotides read TGCGCCAGCAGCAGCGGGAGGGGCACCTACGAGCAGTACTTC.

The chain recombines TRBV6-2 or TRBV6-3 with TRBJ2-3; 10 bases agree with TRBD1. From germline, CDR1 is MNHEY and CDR2 SVGEGT. The J segment lost 4 bases and the V segment lost 6 bases, leaving 4 bases of the junction unmatched. This CDR3 is 14 amino acids long. Here the CDR3 reads CASSPGTGADTQYF. The CDR3 DNA is TGTGCCAGCAGCCCCGGGACAGGGGCAGATACGCAGTATTTT.

This sequence joins TRBV7-9 and TRBJ2-5; D ambiguous. This CDR3 has 14 amino acids. Germline V lookup: CDR1 SEHNR, CDR2 FQNEAQ (reference sequence). V shed 7 bases and J shed 2 bases, with 14 bases lying between them. The CDR3 protein is CASNLEKGQETQYF. Written as DNA, the CDR3 is TGTGCCAGCAATTTGGAGAAGGGACAAGAGACCCAGTACTTC.

This chain uses TRBV7-2 with TRBJ2-5, with D possibly matching TRBD2 (6 bases). This CDR3 comprises 15 residues. Per the germline V gene, CDR1 is SGHTA and CDR2 is FQGNSA. V was shortened by 6 bases and J by 3 bases, with 17 bases between the two germline ends. As DNA, the CDR3 is TGTGCCAGCAGTTTCTCTATAGCGGCCGAAGAGACCCAGTACTTC. Its translation is CASSFSIAAEETQYF.

V is TRBV28 and J is TRBJ1-2; D unclear. Trimming shortened V by 1 base and J by 4 bases, and 19 bases separated the two germline ends. The germline V gene has CDR1 MDHEN and CDR2 SYDVKM. CDR3 size: 17 residues. The CDR3 nucleotides are TGTGCCAGCAGTTTATTTACCCTCCGGACCGTGGGCTATGGCTACACCTTC. Translated: CASSLFTLRTVGYGYTF.

This chain joins TRBV4-3 and TRBJ1-2; D call uncertain. Trimming cost V 0 bases and J 5 bases, with 10 bases left between them. The CDR3 is 14 amino acids. Per the germline V gene, CDR1 is LGHNA and CDR2 is YSLEER. The CDR3 DNA reads TGCGCCAGCAGCCAAGAGAGCGGACTTTATGGCTACACCTTC. Protein product: CASSQESGLYGYTF.

The chain recombines TRBV6-5 with TRBJ2-2; TRBD1 agrees at 8 bases. J lost 3 bases, V lost 7 bases, and 1 base had no gene match. The germline CDR1 and CDR2 sequences are MNHEY and SVGAGI. The CDR3 runs 13 residues. The CDR3 coding sequence is TGTGCCAGCAAGGACAGGGACACCGGGGAGCTGTTTTTT. Translated, it gives CASKDRDTGELFF.